The 17 T cell receptor beta chains listed next were all sequenced from one sample in a study of blood T cell repertoires in COVID-19. Repertoires were generated with immunoSEQ multiplex PCR, while TCRdb's copy carries only in-frame clones and drops some. The data contain about 320,000 clones, 75% to 90% of them singletons. The sequenced sample was PBMCs or T cells enriched from blood (not recorded which). The receptors derive from a man aged 55 to 70 who had recovered from COVID-19.

The chain couples TRBV19 to TRBJ1-1; the match to TRBD1 covers 8 bases. In germline, CDR1 is LNHDA, CDR2 SQIVND (reference sequence). The CDR3 loop spans 16 amino acids. The junction had 14 bases not matched to a gene; V was cut back by 6 bases and J by 5 bases. The CDR3 is CASSSQLPRDRTEAFF. In nucleotides, the CDR3 is TGTGCCAGTAGCTCCCAACTACCCCGGGACAGGACTGAAGCTTTCTTT.

J is TRBJ1-2 and V is TRBV28, with 9 bases lining up with TRBD1. This CDR3 is 15 amino acids long. Per the germline V gene, CDR1 is MDHEN and CDR2 is SYDVKM. The V segment lost 6 bases and the J segment 3 bases; nucleotides outside the gene matches: 8. The CDR3 sequence: CASRPTGTGYYGYTF. CDR3 in DNA: TGTGCCAGCAGGCCTACCGGGACAGGGTACTATGGCTACACCTTC.

This chain connects TRBV5-1 to TRBJ1-1; D ambiguous. V lost 4 bases, J lost 5 bases, and 12 bases lay in between. This CDR3 is built from 13 residues. In germline, CDR1 is SGHRS, CDR2 YFSETQ. This CDR3 is CASSDRPGTEAFF. The CDR3 nucleotides read TGCGCCAGCAGCGACCGTCCGGGGACTGAAGCTTTCTTT.

This chain joins TRBV7-9 and TRBJ2-5; weak D call: TRBD2 (6 bases). The V and J ends lost 3 bases and 1 base respectively, with 9 bases between them. The germline V gene encodes CDR1 SEHNR and CDR2 FQNEAQ (reference sequence). The CDR3 spans 14 residues. In DNA form, the CDR3 reads TGTGCCAGCAGCTTTCAGCGGGTCCAAGAGACCCAGTACTTC. Amino acids: CASSFQRVQETQYF.

This clone occurred once. The genes are TRBV7-3 and TRBJ2-2; 8 bases match TRBD2. Germline CDR1 and CDR2: SGHTA and FQGTGA. V dropped 0 bases and J dropped 6; count of bases not matched to a gene: 9. This CDR3 is 17 amino acids long. The DNA of the CDR3 is TGTGCCAGCAGCTTAACTCCCGGGACTAGGGGGGCCGGGGAGCTGTTTTTT. It encodes CASSLTPGTRGAGELFF. Full variable domain (outside the CDR3, taken from reference TRBV7-3 and TRBJ2-2): GAGVSQTPSNKVTEKGKYVELRCDPISGHTALYWYRQSLGQGPEFLIYFQGTGAADDSGLPNDRFFAVRPEGSVSTLKIQRTERGDSAVYLCASSLTPGTRGAGELFFGEGSRLTVL.

The chain uses TRBV2 and TRBJ1-1, with D possibly being TRBD1 (5 bases). This CDR3 is built from 15 residues. Trimming took 7 bases from V and 5 from J, leaving 20 bases between them. The germline V gene encodes CDR1 SNHLY and CDR2 FYNNEI. The CDR3 spells CASTPSGDRGTEAFF. The CDR3 DNA follows: TGTGCCAGCACCCCGTCAGGAGATCGGGGGACTGAAGCTTTCTTT.

The chain is built from TRBV7-3 and TRBJ2-5; TRBD2 matches 8 bases. J lost 5 bases, V lost 5 bases, and 10 bases had no gene match. CDR1 and CDR2 (germline): SGHTA, FQGTGA. The CDR3 contains 15 residues. The CDR3 sequence is CASSVASGPWETQYF. DNA for the CDR3: TGTGCCAGCAGCGTCGCTAGCGGGCCCTGGGAGACCCAGTACTTC.

The J gene is TRBJ2-2, the V gene TRBV5-5; 8 bases agree with TRBD1. The CDR3 runs to 17 residues. Trimming cost V 0 bases and J 0 bases; bases outside gene matches: 4. CDR1 and CDR2 from the germline V gene are SGHKS and YYEKEE (reference sequence). The CDR3 DNA reads TGTGCCAGCAGCTTGGGACCGGGACAGGCGAACACCGGGGAGCTGTTTTTT. It specifies CASSLGPGQANTGELFF.

This clone was seen only a few times. The chain carries TRBV7-8 and TRBJ2-7; TRBD2 matches at 7 bases. Germline CDR1 SGHVS, CDR2 FQNEAQ. This CDR3 has 16 amino acids. The V gene end was trimmed by 5 bases and the J gene end by 4 bases; junction bases not matched to a gene: 14. CDR3 region: CASSPTGGRSFYEQYF. DNA of the CDR3: TGTGCCAGCAGCCCAACTGGCGGGAGATCGTTTTACGAGCAGTACTTC.

The table lists this clone with a count of one. The chain recombines TRBV7-2 with TRBJ1-6, with TRBD1 as a possible D gene (6 bases). CDR3 size: 15 residues. Trimming removed 1 base at V and 5 bases at J, with 9 bases between. From germline, CDR1 is SGHTA and CDR2 FQGNSA. The CDR3 DNA is TGTGCCAGCAGCTTAGACAGGGCTAATAATTCACCCCTCCACTTT. It codes for CASSLDRANNSPLHF.

The chain recombines TRBV19 with TRBJ2-7; a weak D match, TRBD2 (5 bases). Trimming removed 7 bases at V and 0 bases at J, with 16 bases between. This CDR3 has 15 amino acids. Germline CDR1 LNHDA, CDR2 SQIVND (reference sequence). CDR3 region: CASTLGVSSSYEQYF. CDR3 in DNA: TGTGCCAGTACCCTCGGGGTGTCAAGCTCCTACGAGCAGTACTTC.

The rearrangement links TRBV25-1 to TRBJ1-6; D unresolved. Trimming took off 0 bases at V and 6 bases at J, with 9 bases between the two ends. Germline V gene sequence: CDR1 MGHDK, CDR2 SYGVNS. The CDR3 runs 15 residues. Here the CDR3 DNA reads TGTGCCAGCAGTGAATATCGGGATTTTAATTCACCCCTCCACTTT. Residues: CASSEYRDFNSPLHF. Variable domain in full (rest from reference TRBV25-1 and TRBJ1-6): EADIYQTPRYLVIGTGKKITLECSQTMGHDKMYWYQQDPGMELHLIHYSYGVNSTEKGDLSSESTVSRIRTEHFPLTLESARPSHTSQYLCASSEYRDFNSPLHFGNGTRLTVT.

Concerning this clone itself: At the DNA level, this CDR3 is encoded by other sequences in the same sample as well. This rearrangement joins TRBV2 to TRBJ2-5; perhaps TRBD1 as D (6 bases). The V end was cut by 4 bases, the J end by 2 bases, with 8 bases between. The CDR3 is 13 amino acids. Germline CDR1 is SNHLY and CDR2 is FYNNEI. CDR3 in DNA: TGTGCCAGCAGTGGGACAGCTCAAGAGACCCAGTACTTC. Translated, it gives CASSGTAQETQYF.

The genes are TRBV5-1 and TRBJ2-1; weak D call: TRBD2 (5 bases). This CDR3 spans 14 amino acids. Germline-derived CDR1 and CDR2 are SGHRS and YFSETQ. V lost 5 bases, J lost 5 bases, and 14 bases lay in between. CDR3 protein: CASRVRAYNNEQFF. For the CDR3, the DNA is TGCGCCAGCAGGGTGAGGGCATATAACAATGAGCAGTTCTTC.

V is TRBV5-1 and J is TRBJ1-6; 9 nucleotides match TRBD1. The J segment lost 9 bases and the V segment lost 5 bases, leaving 9 bases of the junction unmatched. The CDR3 contains 15 residues. Germline lookup yields CDR1 SGHRS and CDR2 YFSETQ. The CDR3 DNA reads as TGCGCCAGCAGGGAGGACAGGGGAAGGGGTTCACCCCTCCACTTT. This encodes CASREDRGRGSPLHF.

The V call is TRBV30, the J call TRBJ1-3; the match to TRBD1 covers 7 bases. Germline assignment: CDR1 GTSNPN and CDR2 SVGIG (reference sequence). Germline trimming cut 8 bases from V and 4 bases from J; bases unmatched to any gene: 8. The CDR3 is made up of 13 amino acids. CDR3 sequence: CALRQGAGNTIYF. The CDR3 DNA reads TGTGCCCTGAGACAGGGTGCAGGAAACACCATATATTTT.

On this clone itself: This CDR3 is also generated by other DNA sequences in the sample. The V and J genes are TRBV5-1 and TRBJ1-1; TRBD1 agrees at 8 bases. The trim removed 3 bases at V and 2 bases at J, leaving 3 bases unmatched. The CDR3 is made up of 14 amino acids. Germline-derived CDR1 and CDR2 are SGHRS and YFSETQ. CDR3 loop: CASSSGQGNTEAFF. For the CDR3, the DNA is TGCGCCAGCAGCTCTGGACAGGGTAACACTGAAGCTTTCTTT. The variable domain in full, with the rest retrieved from reference TRBV5-1 and TRBJ1-1, is KAGVTQTPRYLIKTRGQQVTLSCSPISGHRSVSWYQQTPGQGLQFLFEYFSETQRNKGNFPGRFSGRQFSNSRSEMNVSTLELGDSALYLCASSSGQGNTEAFFGQGTRLTVV.